The 26 T cell receptor beta chains below all came from one sample that was sequenced in a study of lymphopenia after photon versus proton radiotherapy. Assay used: immunoSEQ multiplex PCR; TCRdb lists only in-frame clones, some missing. The sample shows around 70,000 clones, under 95% of them seen only once. Sequenced material: peripheral blood, taken from a patient treated with photon-based radiotherapy. The receptors come from a woman between 70 and 85 years old with pancreatic cancer.

This chain uses TRBV28 with TRBJ1-5; tentative D call: TRBD1 (5 bases). The CDR3 covers 13 residues. Germline loops: CDR1 MDHEN, CDR2 SYDVKM. V lost 2 bases, J lost 6 bases, and 8 bases lay in between. The CDR3 coding sequence is TGTGCCAGCAGTTTAGGGGGTCGTCAGCCCCAGCATTTT. Protein sequence: CASSLGGRQPQHF.

This rearrangement joins TRBV28 to TRBJ2-7, with a weak D call TRBD2 (5 bases). In germline, CDR1 is MDHEN, CDR2 SYDVKM. The ends were cut back, 4 bases at V and 2 bases at J, with 9 bases in the middle. There are 13 residues in the CDR3. This CDR3 is CASSSLAPYEQYF. The CDR3 DNA sequence: TGTGCCAGCAGTTCCCTAGCCCCCTACGAGCAGTACTTC.

This clone was seen only a few times. J is TRBJ2-1 and V is TRBV7-6; D is perhaps TRBD1 (5 bases). Germline CDR1 reads SGHVS; CDR2 reads FNYEAQ. The V gene lost 2 bases and the J gene lost 8 bases, with 10 bases spanning the gap. The CDR3 is 13 residues long. The CDR3 nucleotides are TGTGCCAGCAGCTTAAGACAGCTCGATGAGCAGTTCTTC. This gives the protein CASSLRQLDEQFF.

This sequence joins TRBV6-1 and TRBJ2-2; D possibly corresponds to TRBD2 (5 bases). The CDR3 is 14 amino acids. V lost 4 bases, J lost 5 bases, and 11 bases lay in between. Germline CDR1 reads MNHNS; CDR2 reads SASEGT. Here the CDR3 DNA reads TGTGCCAGCAGTGCGCTAGCCGAGACCGGGGAGCTGTTTTTT. This translates into CASSALAETGELFF.

The genes are TRBV7-2 and TRBJ2-7; TRBD2 might be the D (5 bases). The CDR3 covers 12 residues. The V gene's germline CDR1 is SGHTA and CDR2 FQGNSA. V lost 4 bases to trimming and J lost 6 bases, with 10 bases between them. CDR3 in amino acids: CASSSDSREQYF. The DNA of the CDR3 is TGTGCCAGCAGCTCGGACTCCCGCGAGCAGTACTTC.

The rearrangement joins TRBV4-1 to TRBJ2-3; either TRBD1 or TRBD2 may fit D (6 bases each). Looked up from germline, CDR1 is MGHRA and CDR2 is YSYEKL. The CDR3 is 15 amino acids. With 4 bases removed from V and 2 bases from J, the gap between germline ends came to 13 bases. This chain's CDR3 is CASSPWGRDTDTQYF. The CDR3 DNA reads TGCGCCAGCAGCCCCTGGGGGCGGGACACAGATACGCAGTATTTT.

The chain couples TRBV7-6 to TRBJ2-3; D not certain. Germline V gene sequence: CDR1 SGHVS, CDR2 FNYEAQ. The V and J ends lost 1 base and 6 bases respectively, with 8 bases between them. The CDR3 length is 13 residues. The CDR3 DNA reads as TGTGCCAGCAGCTTAGGCGTTTGGGATACGCAGTATTTT. Its translation: CASSLGVWDTQYF.

The V gene is TRBV27, the J gene TRBJ2-3, with TRBD2 matching 7 bases. The V gene end was trimmed by 8 bases and the J gene end by 1 base; junction bases not matched to a gene: 6. The CDR3 contains 14 residues. Germline V CDR1 and CDR2: MNHEY, SMNVEV (reference sequence). The CDR3 sequence: CASGGGRGTDTQYF. The CDR3 DNA is TGTGCCAGCGGGGGAGGGCGGGGCACAGATACGCAGTATTTT.

This chain uses TRBV7-9 with TRBJ2-2, with D possibly matching TRBD1 (6 bases). Germline CDR1 SEHNR, CDR2 FQNEAQ (reference sequence). CDR3 size: 15 residues. Trimming removed 2 bases at V and 5 bases at J, with 12 bases between. The CDR3 spells CASSLLQGLTGELFF. In DNA form, the CDR3 reads TGTGCCAGCAGCTTATTACAGGGTCTGACCGGGGAGCTGTTTTTT.

Concerning this clone itself: The same CDR3 can be traced to other DNA sequences in this sample. V and J are TRBV27 and TRBJ1-5, with unresolved D. From germline, CDR1 is MNHEY and CDR2 SMNVEV (reference sequence). This CDR3 is built from 13 residues. V was pared by 3 bases and J by 1 base, with 4 bases between. CDR3 bases: TGTGCCAGCAGTTTGAGCAGCAATCAGCCCCAGCATTTT. Translating gives CASSLSSNQPQHF.

The chain recombines TRBV7-8 with TRBJ1-1; D gene ambiguous. CDR1 and CDR2 from the germline V gene are SGHVS and FQNEAQ. V was cut by 1 base and J by 4 bases, with 10 bases left in between. CDR3 length: 14 residues. CDR3 in amino acids: CASSLVGAFTEAFF. The CDR3 DNA reads as TGTGCCAGCAGCTTAGTTGGCGCCTTCACTGAAGCTTTCTTT.

The rearrangement joins TRBV11-3 to TRBJ2-1, with 8 nucleotides matching TRBD2. CDR1 and CDR2 from the germline V gene are SGHNT and YENEEA. The CDR3 is 15 residues long. V was pared by 4 bases and J by 7 bases, with 9 bases of the junction left unmatched. The CDR3 DNA sequence: TGTGCCAGCAGCTCGCGGACTAGCAGGGGAAATGAGCAGTTCTTC. As protein: CASSSRTSRGNEQFF. The full variable domain, with the rest looked up from reference TRBV11-3 and TRBJ2-1, is EAGVVQSPRYKIIEKKQPVAFWCNPISGHNTLYWYLQNLGQGPELLIRYENEEAVDDSQLPKDRFSAERLKGVDSTLKIQPAELGDSAVYLCASSSRTSRGNEQFFGPGTRLTVL.

The chain carries TRBV28 and TRBJ2-2; 11 bases align to TRBD1. Germline V lookup: CDR1 MDHEN, CDR2 SYDVKM. The CDR3 loop spans 17 amino acids. V was clipped by 5 bases and J by 7 bases; unmatched bases: 12. The CDR3 region has the DNA TGTGCCAGCAGTGCCTCCCGGAGGACAGGGGGCAACGGGGAGCTGTTTTTT. This encodes CASSASRRTGGNGELFF.

The gene calls are TRBV2 and TRBJ1-4; D possibly corresponds to TRBD1 (6 bases). Deletions cut 10 bases from V and 2 bases from J, with 14 bases between. In germline, CDR1 is SNHLY, CDR2 FYNNEI. The CDR3 has 14 amino acids. As DNA, the CDR3 is TGTGCCACAGCAATAGGACAGACTAATGAAAAACTGTTTTTT. This translates into CATAIGQTNEKLFF.

This chain joins TRBV6-5 and TRBJ1-1; D not certain. Trimming cost V 8 bases and J 0 bases, with 10 bases left between them. Germline lookup yields CDR1 MNHEY and CDR2 SVGAGI. CDR3 length: 13 residues. CDR3 DNA: TGTGCCAGCCAAGAGACGGTGAACACTGAAGCTTTCTTT. It codes for CASQETVNTEAFF.

The rearrangement joins TRBV5-8 to TRBJ2-3; no firm D call. The CDR3 has 15 amino acids. V shed 3 bases and J shed 0 bases, with 11 bases lying between them. Germline V gene data show CDR1 as SGHTS and CDR2 as YDEGEE. The chain's CDR3 is CASSSDGSSTDTQYF. The CDR3 nucleotides are TGTGCCAGCAGCTCGGACGGCTCTAGCACAGATACGCAGTATTTT.

This clone showed up just once. V is TRBV19 and J is TRBJ2-1, with 13 bases lining up with TRBD2. CDR3 length equals 20 residues. CDR1 and CDR2 from the germline V gene are LNHDA and SQIVND (reference sequence). The junction had 13 bases not matched to a gene; V was cut back by 5 bases and J by 0 bases. The DNA of the CDR3 is TGTGCCAGTAGTCCATGGGGGGGACTAGCGGGATCGACCTCCTACAATGAGCAGTTCTTC. The encoded protein is CASSPWGGLAGSTSYNEQFF.

This clone was detected only once. The genes are TRBV9 and TRBJ2-7, with unresolved D. Germline values: CDR1 SGDLS, CDR2 YYNGEE. The CDR3 spans 15 residues. V was trimmed by 2 bases and J by 0 bases, leaving 12 bases between them. This CDR3 reads CASSVAPLLSYEQYF. In DNA, the CDR3 is TGTGCCAGCAGCGTTGCACCACTTCTCTCCTACGAGCAGTACTTC.

The V and J genes are TRBV14 and TRBJ2-6; D gene ambiguous. The CDR3 loop spans 15 amino acids. Germline loops: CDR1 SGHDN, CDR2 FVKESK. V gave up 1 base and J gave up 4 bases, with 8 bases separating them. CDR3: CASSQGFQGANVLTF. CDR3 sequence (DNA): TGTGCCAGCAGCCAAGGGTTTCAAGGGGCCAACGTCCTGACTTTC.

The chain carries TRBV7-6 and TRBJ1-4, with D hard to call. The CDR3 contains 11 residues. V was clipped by 5 bases and J by 12 bases, with 10 bases between them. Germline V gene sequence: CDR1 SGHVS, CDR2 FNYEAQ. The CDR3 region has the DNA TGTGCCAGCAGCCAGGACCGTGAACTGTTTTTT. This sequence encodes CASSQDRELFF.

The genes are TRBV7-9 and TRBJ2-7, with D perhaps TRBD1 (6 bases). The germline V gene encodes CDR1 SEHNR and CDR2 FQNEAQ (reference sequence). Trimming removed 3 bases at V and 5 bases at J, with 26 bases between. This CDR3 spans 18 amino acids. The CDR3 DNA reads as TGTGCCAGCAGCTTCCCCGGCTTAGAGGTCAGGGGAAGGAACGAGCAGTACTTC. Translation: CASSFPGLEVRGRNEQYF.

The chain employs TRBV4-2 and TRBJ1-1; D is unresolved. Germline CDR1 LGHNA, CDR2 YNFKEQ. This CDR3 has 15 residues. V gave up 1 base and J gave up 0 bases, with 9 bases separating them. CDR3 residues: CASSQALHLNTEAFF. For the CDR3, the DNA is TGTGCCAGCAGCCAAGCCCTACACTTGAACACTGAAGCTTTCTTT.

The V call is TRBV4-2, the J call TRBJ2-1, with unresolved D. Deletions cut 1 base from V and 1 base from J, with 20 bases between. CDR1 LGHNA and CDR2 YNFKEQ come from the germline V gene. This CDR3 contains 19 residues. The CDR3 loop is CASSQVNKGPEQSYNEQFF. DNA of the CDR3: TGTGCCAGCAGCCAAGTTAATAAGGGCCCCGAGCAATCCTACAATGAGCAGTTCTTC.

The chain carries TRBV30 and TRBJ1-3, with D maybe TRBD1 (6 bases). V was cut by 2 bases and J by 0 bases, with 11 bases left in between. Germline V gene sequence: CDR1 GTSNPN, CDR2 SVGIG (reference sequence). This CDR3 contains 15 residues. The DNA for the CDR3 is TGTGCCTGGAGTAGGATAGGGGGCTCTGGAAACACCATATATTTT. This gives the protein CAWSRIGGSGNTIYF.

V usage is TRBV4-1 and J usage is TRBJ2-2, with 12 bases identical to TRBD2. Germline lookup yields CDR1 MGHRA and CDR2 YSYEKL. Losses at the gene ends were 3 bases for V and 6 bases for J; bases not matched to a gene: 8. This CDR3 contains 17 residues. The CDR3 is CASSQGLAGGPPGELFF. The CDR3 DNA follows: TGCGCCAGCAGCCAGGGCCTAGCGGGAGGGCCCCCCGGGGAGCTGTTTTTT.

The rearrangement joins TRBV28 to TRBJ1-5; no firm D call. V was cut by 3 bases and J by 0 bases, with 6 bases left in between. Germline V gives CDR1 MDHEN, CDR2 SYDVKM. The CDR3 covers 14 residues. The CDR3 region is CASSLSSSNQPQHF. The CDR3 nucleotides are TGTGCCAGCAGTTTGAGCAGTAGCAATCAGCCCCAGCATTTT.